This T cell receptor (beta chain) was recovered during a study of response to subunit inactivated influenza vaccine. The CDR3 covers 15 residues. V lost 9 bases and J lost 0; bases outside the gene matches: 7. Looked up from germline, CDR1 is KGHDR and CDR2 is SFDVKD. TCRdb re-called the RT-PCR reads with MiXCR, one entry per CDR3 protein. The data contain roughly 540,000 distinct CDR3 sequences, approximately 22% of them singletons. This clonotype was detected only once. In addition, the sample was reused for a study of T cells expressing NK-cell markers. That study adds: The authors generated TCR beta cDNA through 5'RACE template switching with UMIs.

The sequence derives from a man aged 50 to 60 who received an inactivated influenza vaccine. Material: CD4+ T cells sorted from PBMCs, obtained 11 to 12 days after vaccination. The chain combines TRBV24-1 with TRBJ1-5; the match to TRBD1 covers 7 bases. The CDR3 protein is CATPGTVYSNQPQHF. DNA of the CDR3: TGTGCCACCCCCGGGACAGTTTATAGCAATCAGCCCCAGCATTTT.